What follows are 14 T cell receptor beta chains derived from one specimen sequenced in a study of cytomegalovirus exposure and HLA in healthy donors. 60 Vbeta and 13 Jbeta primers were used in PCR. Data came from immunoSEQ multiplex PCR; TCRdb stores just in-frame clones and leaves some out. Among 150,000 to 200,000 clones, around 80% were seen once, and the ten largest hold more than 1.1%. Specimen: PBMCs. The origin of the receptors is a girl aged 10 to 17 in good health and CMV-seropositive.

This chain connects TRBV7-2 to TRBJ2-3; the match to TRBD2 covers 8 bases. Germline trimming cut 5 bases from V and 3 bases from J; bases unmatched to any gene: 10. There are 16 residues in the CDR3. Germline V gene sequence: CDR1 SGHTA, CDR2 FQGNSA. This CDR3 is CASSPRGGFGTDTQYF. The CDR3 nucleotides read TGTGCCAGCAGCCCTCGGGGGGGGTTCGGGACAGATACGCAGTATTTT. The variable domain in full, with the rest retrieved from reference TRBV7-2 and TRBJ2-3, is GAGVSQSPSNKVTEKGKDVELRCDPISGHTALYWYRQSLGQGLEFLIYFQGNSAPDKSGLPSDRFSAERTGGSVSTLTIQRTQQEDSAVYLCASSPRGGFGTDTQYFGPGTRLTVL.

The chain carries TRBV29-1 and TRBJ2-7, with 13 bases matching TRBD2. The CDR3 totals 14 residues. Germline values: CDR1 SQVTM, CDR2 ANQGSEA. The trim removed 8 bases at V and 1 base at J, leaving 5 bases unmatched. The CDR3, as DNA: TGCAGCATTGGGACTAGCGGGACATCCTACGAGCAGTACTTC. Residues: CSIGTSGTSYEQYF.

The count of this clone is one. V and J are TRBV7-9 and TRBJ2-5; TRBD2 might be the D (5 bases). The V gene's germline CDR1 is SEHNR and CDR2 FQNEAQ (reference sequence). V lost 1 base and J lost 5, with 8 bases in between. The length of the CDR3 is 13 residues. CDR3 bases: TGTGCCAGCAGCTTAGGGCCGGGGGAGACCCAGTACTTC. This gives the protein CASSLGPGETQYF.

This clone is a singleton in its sample. This chain connects TRBV27 to TRBJ1-4; D remains ambiguous. Germline V CDR1 and CDR2: MNHEY, SMNVEV (reference sequence). This CDR3 region has 15 residues. V lost 0 bases and J 7 bases, leaving 12 bases between the germline ends. This CDR3 reads CASSLSTLGSEKLFF. The CDR3, as DNA: TGTGCCAGCAGTTTATCGACACTCGGGAGTGAAAAACTGTTTTTT.

The rearrangement joins TRBV19 to TRBJ2-2; 10 bases map to TRBD2. Trimming removed 6 bases from V and 4 bases from J; junction bases left unmatched: 8. Per germline, CDR1 LNHDA and CDR2 SQIVND (reference sequence). The CDR3 has 16 amino acids. CDR3 in amino acids: CASRVLAGASTGELFF. CDR3 sequence (DNA): TGTGCCAGTAGAGTGCTAGCGGGAGCCTCCACCGGGGAGCTGTTTTTT.

The J gene is TRBJ2-7, the V gene TRBV7-9, with 13 bases aligning to TRBD2. Germline loops: CDR1 SEHNR, CDR2 FQNEAQ (reference sequence). The length of the CDR3 is 17 residues. Trimming removed 1 base from V and 1 base from J; junction bases left unmatched: 4. CDR3 region: CASSLGKGLAGSYEQYF. The DNA for the CDR3 is TGTGCCAGCAGCTTAGGAAAGGGACTAGCGGGATCCTACGAGCAGTACTTC.

J is TRBJ2-7 and V is TRBV18; D is perhaps TRBD2 (6 bases). Germline values: CDR1 KGHSH, CDR2 LQKENI. The CDR3 is made up of 14 amino acids. The V gene lost 0 bases and the J gene lost 7 bases, with 13 bases spanning the gap. CDR3 sequence: CASSPPGGAGEQYF. CDR3 bases: TGTGCCAGCTCACCACCGGGCGGGGCGGGAGAGCAGTACTTC.

This clone was picked up one time. The chain links TRBV4-2 to TRBJ1-2, with a tentative D call TRBD1 (6 bases). Germline V gives CDR1 LGHNA, CDR2 YNFKEQ. The CDR3 loop spans 14 amino acids. V was cut by 0 bases and J by 2 bases, with 7 bases left in between. CDR3 residues: CASSQEQGNYGYTF. The CDR3 DNA reads TGTGCCAGCAGCCAAGAACAGGGAAACTATGGCTACACCTTC.

The chain links TRBV29-1 to TRBJ2-1; 12 nucleotides line up with TRBD2. The germline gives CDR1 SQVTM, CDR2 ANQGSEA. V dropped 5 bases and J dropped 7; count of bases not matched to a gene: 9. CDR3 size: 15 residues. The CDR3 sequence: CSVSSSGRARNEQFF. In nucleotides, the CDR3 is TGCAGCGTTTCGTCTAGCGGGAGGGCCAGGAATGAGCAGTTCTTC.

V and J are TRBV30 and TRBJ1-1; 8 bases align to TRBD1. CDR1 GTSNPN and CDR2 SVGIG come from the germline V gene (reference sequence). Unmatched junction bases numbered 8, after V lost 2 bases and J lost 3 bases. The CDR3 has 15 residues. In nucleotides, the CDR3 is TGTGCCTGGAGTAAAATACAGGGGGTAGACACTGAAGCTTTCTTT. Its translation: CAWSKIQGVDTEAFF. Together with reference TRBV30 and TRBJ1-1, the CDR3 gives the full variable domain: SQTIHQWPATLVQPVGSPLSLECTVEGTSNPNLYWYRQAAGRGLQLLFYSVGIGQISSEVPQNLSASRPQDRQFILSSKKLLLSDSGFYLCAWSKIQGVDTEAFFGQGTRLTVV.

The chain joins TRBV5-1 to TRBJ2-1, with 10 bases aligning to TRBD2. V shed 5 bases, J shed 8 bases, and the junction held 19 bases outside the gene matches. Germline V gene lookup returns CDR1 SGHRS and CDR2 YFSETQ. The CDR3 spans 18 residues. The CDR3 DNA sequence: TGCGCCAGCAGTTCTCTCGTGACTACTAGCGGGATTTCTTATGAGCAGTTCTTC. Translation gives CASSSLVTTSGISYEQFF. The full variable domain, rest sourced from reference TRBV5-1 and TRBJ2-1, is KAGVTQTPRYLIKTRGQQVTLSCSPISGHRSVSWYQQTPGQGLQFLFEYFSETQRNKGNFPGRFSGRQFSNSRSEMNVSTLELGDSALYLCASSSLVTTSGISYEQFFGPGTRLTVL.

CDR3 DNA: TGTGCCAGCAGCCAAGATTGGGGGGCTAACTATGGCTACACCTTC. Amino acid sequence: CASSQDWGANYGYTF. V gene TRBV4-2 combines with J gene TRBJ1-2; weak D call: TRBD1 (5 bases). This CDR3 is 15 amino acids long. Trimming removed 0 bases from V and 0 bases from J, with 8 bases in between. CDR1 and CDR2 (germline): LGHNA, YNFKEQ.

V is TRBV4-1 and J is TRBJ2-3; D might be TRBD2 (6 bases). The CDR3 loop spans 15 amino acids. Trimming stripped 6 bases from V and 4 bases from J, with 17 bases between. From germline, CDR1 is MGHRA and CDR2 YSYEKL. Here the CDR3 DNA reads TGCGCCAGCAGTCCCCTGGCGGGACCGGCAGATACGCAGTATTTT. Its translation is CASSPLAGPADTQYF.

The J gene is TRBJ2-2, the V gene TRBV18, with D perhaps TRBD1 (5 bases). The CDR3 extends over 16 amino acids. V lost 0 bases and J lost 14, with 22 bases in between. In germline, CDR1 is KGHSH, CDR2 LQKENI. The CDR3 DNA is TGTGCCAGCTCACCACCCAGCACTTCAATCGCGGACAAACTGTTTTTT. This gives the protein CASSPPSTSIADKLFF.